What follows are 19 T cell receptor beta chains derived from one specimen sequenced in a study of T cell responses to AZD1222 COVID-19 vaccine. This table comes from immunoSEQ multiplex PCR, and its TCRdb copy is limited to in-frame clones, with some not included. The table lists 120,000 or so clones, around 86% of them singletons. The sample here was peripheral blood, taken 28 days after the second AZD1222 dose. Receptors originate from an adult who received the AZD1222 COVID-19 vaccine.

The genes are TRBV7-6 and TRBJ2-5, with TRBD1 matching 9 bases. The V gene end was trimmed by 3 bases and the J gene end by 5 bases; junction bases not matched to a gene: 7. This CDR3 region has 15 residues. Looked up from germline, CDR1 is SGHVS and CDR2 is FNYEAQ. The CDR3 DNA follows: TGTGCCAGCAGCTTGGACAGGGGTTTTATCGAGACCCAGTACTTC. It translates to CASSLDRGFIETQYF.

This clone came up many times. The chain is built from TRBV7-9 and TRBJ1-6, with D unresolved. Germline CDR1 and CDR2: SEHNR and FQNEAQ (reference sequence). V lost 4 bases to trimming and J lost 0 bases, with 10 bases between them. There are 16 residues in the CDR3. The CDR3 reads CASSSDLLSYNSPLHF. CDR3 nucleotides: TGTGCCAGCAGCTCGGACCTTCTCTCCTATAATTCACCCCTCCACTTT.

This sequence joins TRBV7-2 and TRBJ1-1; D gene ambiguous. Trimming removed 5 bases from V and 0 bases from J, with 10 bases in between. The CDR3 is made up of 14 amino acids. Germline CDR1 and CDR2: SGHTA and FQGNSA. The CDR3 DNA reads TGTGCCAGCAGCGGGCGGCCTATGAACACTGAAGCTTTCTTT. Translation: CASSGRPMNTEAFF.

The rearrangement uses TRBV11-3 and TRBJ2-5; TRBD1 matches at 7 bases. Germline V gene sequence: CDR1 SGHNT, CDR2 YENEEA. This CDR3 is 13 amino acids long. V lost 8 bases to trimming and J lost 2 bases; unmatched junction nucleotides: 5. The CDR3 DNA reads TGTGCCAGCGGTAGGACAGGTCAAGAGACCCAGTACTTC. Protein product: CASGRTGQETQYF.

CDR3 protein: CASSPQDRTGNTIYF. For the CDR3, the DNA is TGTGCCAGCAGCCCCCAGGACAGGACTGGAAACACCATATATTTT. The chain joins TRBV9 to TRBJ1-3, with 7 bases identical to TRBD1. With 4 bases clipped from V and 2 bases from J, the junction kept 6 bases outside the gene matches. This CDR3 region has 15 residues. Per germline, CDR1 SGDLS and CDR2 YYNGEE.

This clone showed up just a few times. DNA for the CDR3: TGTGCCAGCAGCGTATCAGGGTCGGACATTCAGTACTTC. Translated, it gives CASSVSGSDIQYF. The chain links TRBV9 to TRBJ2-4; TRBD1 is a possible D gene (5 bases). Germline CDR1 and CDR2: SGDLS and YYNGEE. V shed 1 base and J shed 8 bases, with 10 bases lying between them. There are 13 residues in the CDR3.

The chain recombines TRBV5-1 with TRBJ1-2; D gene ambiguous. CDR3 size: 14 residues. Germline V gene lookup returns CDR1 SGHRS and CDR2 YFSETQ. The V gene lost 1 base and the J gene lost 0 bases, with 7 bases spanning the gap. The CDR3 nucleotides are TGCGCCAGCAGCTTGACGAATTCTAACTATGGCTACACCTTC. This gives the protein CASSLTNSNYGYTF.

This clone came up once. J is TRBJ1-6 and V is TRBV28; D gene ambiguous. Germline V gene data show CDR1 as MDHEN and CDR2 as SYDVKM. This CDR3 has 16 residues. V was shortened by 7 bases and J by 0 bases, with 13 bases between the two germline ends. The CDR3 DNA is TGTGCCAGCACCGGAGGTGGGAGCTCCTATAATTCACCCCTCCACTTT. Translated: CASTGGGSSYNSPLHF. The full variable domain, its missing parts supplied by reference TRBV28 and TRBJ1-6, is DVKVTQSSRYLVKRTGEKVFLECVQDMDHENMFWYRQDPGLGLRLIYFSYDVKMKEKGDIPEGYSVSREKKERFSLILESASTNQTSMYLCASTGGGSSYNSPLHFGNGTRLTVT.

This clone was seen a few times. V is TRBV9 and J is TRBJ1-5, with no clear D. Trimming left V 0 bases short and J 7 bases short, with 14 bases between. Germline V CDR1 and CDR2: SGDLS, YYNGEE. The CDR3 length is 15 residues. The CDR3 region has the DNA TGTGCCAGCAGCGTAGCGAGGGTCGGAGGCCAGCCCCAGCATTTT. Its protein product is CASSVARVGGQPQHF. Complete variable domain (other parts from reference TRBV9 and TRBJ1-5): DSGVTQTPKHLITATGQRVTLRCSPRSGDLSVYWYQQSLDQGLQFLIQYYNGEERAKGNILERFSAQQFPDLHSELNLSSLELGDSALYFCASSVARVGGQPQHFGDGTRLSIL.

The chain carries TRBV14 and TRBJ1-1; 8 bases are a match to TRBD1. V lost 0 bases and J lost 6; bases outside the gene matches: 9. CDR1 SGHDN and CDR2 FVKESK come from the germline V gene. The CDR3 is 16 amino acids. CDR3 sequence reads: CASSQETGQGPSEAFF. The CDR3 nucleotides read TGTGCCAGCAGCCAAGAGACTGGACAGGGCCCATCTGAAGCTTTCTTT.

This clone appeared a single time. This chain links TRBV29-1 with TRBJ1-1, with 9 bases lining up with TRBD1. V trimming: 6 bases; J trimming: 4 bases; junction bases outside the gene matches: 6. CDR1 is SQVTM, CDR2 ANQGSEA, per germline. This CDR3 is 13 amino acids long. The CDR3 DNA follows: TGCAGCGTCCGGGGACAGGGTAGCACTGAAGCTTTCTTT. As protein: CSVRGQGSTEAFF.

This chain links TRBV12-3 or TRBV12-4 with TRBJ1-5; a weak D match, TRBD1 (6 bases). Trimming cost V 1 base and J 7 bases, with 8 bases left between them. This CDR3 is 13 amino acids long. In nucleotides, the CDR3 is TGTGCCAGCAGTTTAGGGGGGGCCCAGCCCCAGCATTTT. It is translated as CASSLGGAQPQHF.

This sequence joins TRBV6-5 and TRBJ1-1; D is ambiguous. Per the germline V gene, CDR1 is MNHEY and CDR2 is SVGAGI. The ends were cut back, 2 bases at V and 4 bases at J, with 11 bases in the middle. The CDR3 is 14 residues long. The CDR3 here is CASSYVDAGTEAFF. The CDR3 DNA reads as TGTGCCAGCAGTTACGTGGATGCGGGCACTGAAGCTTTCTTT.

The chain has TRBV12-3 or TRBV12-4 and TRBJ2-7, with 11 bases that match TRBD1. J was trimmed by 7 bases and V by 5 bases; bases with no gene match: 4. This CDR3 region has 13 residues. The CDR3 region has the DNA TGTGCCAGCAGTCCCGGGACAGGGGGAGAGCAGTACTTC. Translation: CASSPGTGGEQYF.

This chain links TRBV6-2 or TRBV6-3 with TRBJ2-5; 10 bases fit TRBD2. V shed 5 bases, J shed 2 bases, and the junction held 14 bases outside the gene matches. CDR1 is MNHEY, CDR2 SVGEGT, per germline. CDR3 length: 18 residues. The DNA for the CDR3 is TGTGCCAGCAGTCCCGGCGGGCTAGCGGGGGTTTGGCAAGAGACCCAGTACTTC. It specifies CASSPGGLAGVWQETQYF.

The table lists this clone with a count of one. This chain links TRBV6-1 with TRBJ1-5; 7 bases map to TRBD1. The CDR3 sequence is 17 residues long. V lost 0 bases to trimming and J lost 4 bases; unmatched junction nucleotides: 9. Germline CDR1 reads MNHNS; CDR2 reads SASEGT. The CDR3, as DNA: TGTGCCAGCAGTGAAGCGACCCCAGGGGGGGCTAATCAGCCCCAGCATTTT. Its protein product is CASSEATPGGANQPQHF.

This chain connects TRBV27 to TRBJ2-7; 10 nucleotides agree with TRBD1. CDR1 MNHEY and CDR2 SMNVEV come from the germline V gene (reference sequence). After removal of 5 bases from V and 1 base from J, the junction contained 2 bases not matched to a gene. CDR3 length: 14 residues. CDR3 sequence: CASSRGQGSYEQYF. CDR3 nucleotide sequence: TGTGCCAGCAGTAGGGGACAGGGGTCCTACGAGCAGTACTTC.

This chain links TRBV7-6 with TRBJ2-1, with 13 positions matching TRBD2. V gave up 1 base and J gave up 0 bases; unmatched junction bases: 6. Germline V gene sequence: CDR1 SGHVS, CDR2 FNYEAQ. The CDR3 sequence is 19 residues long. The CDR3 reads CASSLVFWTSGGSYNEQFF. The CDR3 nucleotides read TGTGCCAGCAGCTTAGTGTTTTGGACTAGCGGGGGCTCCTACAATGAGCAGTTCTTC.

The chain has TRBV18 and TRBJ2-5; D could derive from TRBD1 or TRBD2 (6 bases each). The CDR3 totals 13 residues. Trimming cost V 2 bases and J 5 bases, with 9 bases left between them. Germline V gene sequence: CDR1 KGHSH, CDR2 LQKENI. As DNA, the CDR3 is TGTGCCAGCTCACCAGGAGGGGGGGAGACCCAGTACTTC. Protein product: CASSPGGGETQYF.